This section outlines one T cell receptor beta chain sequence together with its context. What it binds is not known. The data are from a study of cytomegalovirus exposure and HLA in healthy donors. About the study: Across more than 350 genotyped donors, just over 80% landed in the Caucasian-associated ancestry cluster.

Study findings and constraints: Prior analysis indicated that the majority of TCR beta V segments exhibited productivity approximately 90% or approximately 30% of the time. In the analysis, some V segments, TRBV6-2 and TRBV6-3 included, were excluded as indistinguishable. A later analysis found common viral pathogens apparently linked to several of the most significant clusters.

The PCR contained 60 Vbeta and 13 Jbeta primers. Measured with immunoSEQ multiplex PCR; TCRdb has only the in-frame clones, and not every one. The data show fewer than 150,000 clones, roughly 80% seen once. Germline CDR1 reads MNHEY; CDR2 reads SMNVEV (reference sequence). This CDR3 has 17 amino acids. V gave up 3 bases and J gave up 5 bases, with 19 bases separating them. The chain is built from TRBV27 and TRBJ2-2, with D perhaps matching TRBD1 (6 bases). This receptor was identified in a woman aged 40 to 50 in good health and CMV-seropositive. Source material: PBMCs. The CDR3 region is CASSLIGGQGSTGELFF. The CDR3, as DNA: TGTGCCAGCAGTTTGATCGGTGGGCAGGGGTCGACCGGGGAGCTGTTTTTT.